Given below is one T cell receptor (beta chain) in context. As yet, its antigen is unknown. Germline CDR1 is MNHNS and CDR2 is SASEGT. V shed 2 bases and J shed 7 bases, with 15 bases lying between them. The CDR3 runs to 15 residues. These data originate in a study of shared clonotypes between healthy human individuals. Notes on the study in general: In the sorted subsets, rarefaction showed sequencing was incomplete despite large depth. Limitation of the genetic and exposure-history diversity represented came from the few donors.

Only in-frame clones appear in the TCRdb table, and some are missing; sequencing was by immunoSEQ multiplex PCR. The table records hundreds of thousands of clones, around 72% of them present only once. This receptor was taken from a woman in her twenties or thirties in good health. This chain uses TRBV6-1 with TRBJ1-5; no reliable D call. The material sequenced was memory CD4+ T cells sorted from blood. Subset denoted: CD45RA-negative fraction. The CDR3 region has the DNA TGTGCCAGCAGTGAAAGGGAAGGGCGGTGGCAGCCCCAGCATTTT. Protein sequence: CASSEREGRWQPQHF.